What follows are 30 T cell receptor beta chains derived from one specimen sequenced in a study of cytomegalovirus exposure and HLA in healthy donors. Primers for the PCR totalled 60 Vbeta and 13 Jbeta. Here immunoSEQ multiplex PCR was the method, and the copy in TCRdb shows in-frame clones only, minus some. The sample carries about 140,000 clones, 70% to 80% recorded once. The sequenced sample consisted of PBMCs. These receptors came from a female donor in good health and CMV-seronegative.

This chain connects TRBV4-1 to TRBJ2-1, with 8 bases matching TRBD2. The V gene end was trimmed by 5 bases and the J gene end by 2 bases; junction bases not matched to a gene: 5. The germline V gene encodes CDR1 MGHRA and CDR2 YSYEKL. This CDR3 spans 15 amino acids. CDR3 DNA sequence: TGCGCCAGCAGCACTCGGACTAGCACCTACAATGAGCAGTTCTTC. Its protein product is CASSTRTSTYNEQFF.

The sample holds one count of this clone. This chain joins TRBV7-2 and TRBJ1-2; D is perhaps TRBD1 (6 bases). Between the trimmed V and J ends, which lost 5 bases and 2 bases, there was a span of 9 bases. Germline CDR1 is SGHTA and CDR2 is FQGNSA. The CDR3 is made up of 13 amino acids. The DNA of the CDR3 is TGTGCCAGCAGCCCGGACAGAAACTATGGCTACACCTTC. Its protein product is CASSPDRNYGYTF.

This chain uses TRBV6-5 with TRBJ2-3; TRBD2 agrees at 9 bases. With 5 bases clipped from V and 13 bases from J, the junction kept 10 bases outside the gene matches. From germline, CDR1 is MNHEY and CDR2 SVGAGI. The CDR3 consists of 13 residues. The CDR3 sequence: CASSRSIAGEEYF. The CDR3 nucleotides read TGTGCCAGCAGTCGTTCAATAGCGGGAGAGGAGTATTTT.

The genes are TRBV7-3 and TRBJ2-7; 8 nucleotides match TRBD2. In germline, CDR1 is SGHTA, CDR2 FQGTGA. The CDR3 is 14 amino acids. Unmatched junction bases numbered 6, after V lost 0 bases and J lost 8 bases. The CDR3 loop reads CASSLTSGVRQQYF. The CDR3 DNA reads TGTGCCAGCAGCTTAACTAGCGGGGTGCGCCAGCAGTACTTC.

This clone was observed a few times. The rearrangement links TRBV18 to TRBJ1-2; 11 bases match TRBD1. The trim removed 5 bases at V and 4 bases at J, leaving 6 bases unmatched. Germline-derived CDR1 and CDR2 are KGHSH and LQKENI. CDR3 length: 15 residues. The CDR3 DNA reads as TGTGCCAGCTCAGACCCCGGGACAGGGGGCTATGGCTACACCTTC. It translates to CASSDPGTGGYGYTF.

V usage is TRBV6-5 and J usage is TRBJ2-7; D is perhaps TRBD1 (5 bases). Trimming pared 3 bases from V and 0 bases from J, leaving 12 bases between. This CDR3 comprises 15 residues. CDR1 and CDR2 (germline): MNHEY, SVGAGI. The CDR3 sequence: CASSYLGASSYEQYF. The CDR3 DNA reads TGTGCCAGCAGTTATCTAGGGGCTAGCTCCTACGAGCAGTACTTC.

V and J are TRBV11-3 and TRBJ1-1; 7 bases are a match to TRBD1. Looked up from germline, CDR1 is SGHNT and CDR2 is YENEEA. The junction had 8 bases not matched to a gene; V was cut back by 5 bases and J by 5 bases. The CDR3 runs 14 residues. The CDR3 bases are TGTGCCAGCAGCCCCTCGGCAGGGGGAACTGAAGCTTTCTTT. Translated: CASSPSAGGTEAFF.

This clone was seen once. J is TRBJ2-5 and V is TRBV4-3; TRBD2 agrees at 7 bases. Germline CDR1 and CDR2: LGHNA and YSLEER. The CDR3 is 16 residues long. Losses at the gene ends were 1 base for V and 4 bases for J; bases not matched to a gene: 9. The CDR3 nucleotides read TGCGCCAGCAGCCAAGCGGGGAGGGGTCCCGGAGAGACCCAGTACTTC. Translating gives CASSQAGRGPGETQYF.

This clone was seen once. The chain joins TRBV27 to TRBJ2-7; D is unresolved. The CDR3 has 12 residues. Germline assignment: CDR1 MNHEY and CDR2 SMNVEV (reference sequence). Trimming shortened V by 4 bases and J by 4 bases, and 8 bases separated the two germline ends. CDR3 bases: TGTGCCAGCAGTTCCCCCTTTTACGAGCAGTACTTC. Translated, it gives CASSSPFYEQYF.

The V gene is TRBV6-5, the J gene TRBJ2-3; 8 bases map to TRBD2. Unmatched junction bases numbered 7, after V lost 8 bases and J lost 3 bases. Per the germline V gene, CDR1 is MNHEY and CDR2 is SVGAGI. The CDR3 has 14 residues. CDR3 nucleotides: TGTGCCAGCTATCGGGGGGGCCTGACAGATACGCAGTATTTT. This encodes CASYRGGLTDTQYF.

Written as DNA, the CDR3 is TGTGCTAGTGGTCTCCTCAGGGCAGATACGCAGTATTTT. Its translation: CASGLLRADTQYF. The chain recombines TRBV12-5 with TRBJ2-3; possible D gene TRBD1, 5 bases. The germline V gene has CDR1 LGHNT and CDR2 FRNRAP. The ends were cut back, 5 bases at V and 4 bases at J, with 10 bases in the middle. This CDR3 comprises 13 residues. Full variable domain (rest looked up from reference TRBV12-5 and TRBJ2-3): DARVTQTPRHKVTEMGQEVTMRCQPILGHNTVFWYRQTMMQGLELLAYFRNRAPLDDSGMPKDRFSAEMPDATLATLKIQPSEPRDSAVYFCASGLLRADTQYFGPGTRLTVL.

This clone has just one count. The rearrangement links TRBV19 to TRBJ1-1; 7 bases line up with TRBD1. Per germline, CDR1 LNHDA and CDR2 SQIVND (reference sequence). J lost 5 bases, V lost 3 bases, and 9 bases had no gene match. This CDR3 is 15 amino acids long. CDR3 sequence: CASSIRPKGATEAFF. In DNA form, the CDR3 reads TGTGCCAGTAGTATTCGGCCAAAGGGGGCGACTGAAGCTTTCTTT.

The V call is TRBV5-4, the J call TRBJ1-1, with D perhaps TRBD1 (5 bases). The V and J ends lost 0 bases and 11 bases respectively, with 11 bases between them. The CDR3 runs to 12 residues. Germline CDR1 SGHNT, CDR2 YYREEE (reference sequence). The CDR3 bases are TGTGCCAGCAGCTTGGACAGGTCGACGGCTTTCTTT. Residues: CASSLDRSTAFF.

V and J are TRBV6-5 and TRBJ1-2, with 9 bases identical to TRBD1. The CDR3 extends over 16 amino acids. Per the germline V gene, CDR1 is MNHEY and CDR2 is SVGAGI. V lost 4 bases and J lost 0; bases outside the gene matches: 6. The CDR3 coding sequence is TGTGCCAGCAGTTCCAACAGGGGGCGAGCTAACTATGGCTACACCTTC. Amino acid sequence: CASSSNRGRANYGYTF.

This clone was recorded once. The rearrangement joins TRBV19 to TRBJ1-4; a weak D match, TRBD1 (5 bases). The V end was cut by 4 bases, the J end by 0 bases, with 12 bases between. The CDR3 runs 16 residues. The V gene's germline CDR1 is LNHDA and CDR2 SQIVND (reference sequence). CDR3 coding DNA: TGTGCCAGTAGTAGGACATCAGTTGCAACTAATGAAAAACTGTTTTTT. This sequence encodes CASSRTSVATNEKLFF.

V and J are TRBV28 and TRBJ2-1, with TRBD2 as a possible D gene (6 bases). This CDR3 region has 15 residues. The germline CDR1 and CDR2 sequences are MDHEN and SYDVKM. Trimming took off 4 bases at V and 4 bases at J, with 14 bases between the two ends. CDR3 protein: CASSSYSGFYNEQFF. The CDR3 nucleotides read TGTGCCAGCAGTTCCTATAGCGGATTTTACAATGAGCAGTTCTTC. The whole variable domain, remainder taken from reference TRBV28 and TRBJ2-1, is DVKVTQSSRYLVKRTGEKVFLECVQDMDHENMFWYRQDPGLGLRLIYFSYDVKMKEKGDIPEGYSVSREKKERFSLILESASTNQTSMYLCASSSYSGFYNEQFFGPGTRLTVL.

The genes are TRBV27 and TRBJ2-7; possibly TRBD2 for D (6 bases). The CDR3 runs 14 residues. Deletions cut 0 bases from V and 5 bases from J, with 11 bases between. From germline, CDR1 is MNHEY and CDR2 SMNVEV (reference sequence). The CDR3 is CASSLSGSIDEQYF. DNA of the CDR3: TGTGCCAGCAGTTTATCCGGGAGTATCGACGAGCAGTACTTC.

This clone showed up just a few times. V is TRBV30 and J is TRBJ1-1, with 9 bases lining up with TRBD1. The CDR3 length is 11 residues. Germline CDR1 is GTSNPN and CDR2 is SVGIG (reference sequence). The ends lost 7 bases at V and 10 bases at J; junction bases unmatched: 7. The CDR3 spells CAYSDRGSAFF. CDR3 nucleotide sequence: TGTGCCTACTCGGACAGGGGATCAGCTTTCTTT.

This clone was found once. The chain recombines TRBV7-2 with TRBJ1-1, with D possibly being TRBD1 (5 bases). Trimming took off 3 bases at V and 1 base at J, with 9 bases between the two ends. The CDR3 runs to 14 residues. From germline, CDR1 is SGHTA and CDR2 FQGNSA. CDR3 loop: CASSFPGSNTEAFF. The CDR3 DNA sequence: TGTGCCAGCAGCTTTCCAGGGTCGAACACTGAAGCTTTCTTT.

V usage is TRBV27 and J usage is TRBJ2-1; 7 positions match TRBD2. CDR1 and CDR2 from the germline V gene are MNHEY and SMNVEV (reference sequence). V shed 0 bases and J 3 bases; nucleotides not matched to a gene: 5. CDR3 length: 16 amino acids. This CDR3 reads CASSLSWGGDYNEQFF. As DNA, the CDR3 is TGTGCCAGCAGTTTATCTTGGGGGGGGGACTACAATGAGCAGTTCTTC.

This clone was found once. This sequence joins TRBV9 and TRBJ1-2, with 8 bases identical to TRBD1. The V gene end was trimmed by 6 bases and the J gene end by 2 bases; junction bases not matched to a gene: 12. This CDR3 has 16 amino acids. Germline values: CDR1 SGDLS, CDR2 YYNGEE. CDR3 coding DNA: TGTGCCAGCACCCCCCTGGGGACAGGCACCAACTATGGCTACACCTTC. Its translation: CASTPLGTGTNYGYTF. Complete variable domain (other parts from reference TRBV9 and TRBJ1-2): DSGVTQTPKHLITATGQRVTLRCSPRSGDLSVYWYQQSLDQGLQFLIQYYNGEERAKGNILERFSAQQFPDLHSELNLSSLELGDSALYFCASTPLGTGTNYGYTFGSGTRLTVV.

The chain joins TRBV7-2 to TRBJ1-5, with a possible D match to TRBD1 (5 bases). Per germline, CDR1 SGHTA and CDR2 FQGNSA. The V end was cut by 4 bases, the J end by 0 bases, with 7 bases between. CDR3 length equals 14 residues. The DNA for the CDR3 is TGTGCCAGCAGCTCGACAGTTAGCAATCAGCCCCAGCATTTT. It encodes CASSSTVSNQPQHF. The full variable domain, with the rest looked up from reference TRBV7-2 and TRBJ1-5, is GAGVSQSPSNKVTEKGKDVELRCDPISGHTALYWYRQSLGQGLEFLIYFQGNSAPDKSGLPSDRFSAERTGGSVSTLTIQRTQQEDSAVYLCASSSTVSNQPQHFGDGTRLSIL.

The V gene is TRBV4-1, the J gene TRBJ2-2; tentative D call: TRBD2 (6 bases). The CDR3 totals 17 residues. V lost 3 bases, J lost 6 bases, and 20 bases lay in between. The V gene's germline CDR1 is MGHRA and CDR2 YSYEKL. The CDR3 is CASSQAPRDLVAGELFF. In nucleotides, the CDR3 is TGCGCCAGCAGCCAGGCCCCCCGGGACTTGGTGGCCGGGGAGCTGTTTTTT.

CDR3 region: CASGREREGRGKTGELFF. The CDR3 coding sequence is TGTGCCAGCGGCAGGGAGCGGGAGGGCCGCGGGAAGACCGGGGAGCTGTTTTTT. The chain employs TRBV9 and TRBJ2-2; 10 bases are shared with TRBD2. The germline gives CDR1 SGDLS, CDR2 YYNGEE. The CDR3 is 18 amino acids. The V gene end was trimmed by 7 bases and the J gene end by 5 bases; junction bases not matched to a gene: 17.

The chain links TRBV29-1 to TRBJ2-7, with D possibly TRBD1 on 6 matching bases. Deletions cut 0 bases from V and 9 bases from J, with 12 bases between. The germline CDR1 and CDR2 sequences are SQVTM and ANQGSEA. This CDR3 contains 12 residues. The CDR3: CSVEDGGRGQYF. The CDR3 DNA sequence: TGCAGCGTTGAAGATGGAGGCAGGGGGCAGTACTTC.

The CDR3 DNA sequence: TGTGCCAGCAGTTTATCAATAGGACTAGCGGGATACGAGCAGTACTTC. It is translated as CASSLSIGLAGYEQYF. This rearrangement joins TRBV27 to TRBJ2-7; 12 bases are shared with TRBD2. Looked up from germline, CDR1 is MNHEY and CDR2 is SMNVEV (reference sequence). The length of the CDR3 is 16 residues. The ends lost 0 bases at V and 4 bases at J; junction bases unmatched: 4.

This clone was seen at least ten times. The rearrangement links TRBV5-1 to TRBJ2-7; 8 bases match TRBD2. The CDR3 length is 14 residues. Germline V lookup: CDR1 SGHRS, CDR2 YFSETQ. V shed 0 bases and J 1 base; nucleotides not matched to a gene: 0. This chain's CDR3 is CASSLASGSYEQYF. The CDR3 DNA is TGCGCCAGCAGCTTGGCTAGCGGGTCCTACGAGCAGTACTTC.

Many counts were recorded for this clone. This chain links TRBV30 with TRBJ2-1, with D perhaps matching TRBD2 (5 bases). Looked up from germline, CDR1 is GTSNPN and CDR2 is SVGIG (reference sequence). The CDR3 sequence is 12 residues long. The CDR3: CATNRRVGEQFF. The CDR3 coding sequence is TGTGCAACGAACCGGCGGGTCGGCGAGCAGTTCTTC. Looking up the rest from reference TRBV30 and TRBJ2-1 gives the full variable domain: SQTIHQWPATLVQPVGSPLSLECTVEGTSNPNLYWYRQAAGRGLQLLFYSVGIGQISSEVPQNLSASRPQDRQFILSSKKLLLSDSGFYLCATNRRVGEQFFGPGTRLTVL.

This sequence joins TRBV30 and TRBJ2-7; D may be TRBD1 (5 bases). Trimming cost V 7 bases and J 1 base, with 8 bases left between them. The germline V gene has CDR1 GTSNPN and CDR2 SVGIG (reference sequence). The CDR3 covers 11 residues. As DNA, the CDR3 is TGTGCCTTTAGGACATCCTACGAGCAGTACTTC. It is translated as CAFRTSYEQYF.

This clone occurred many times. The chain recombines TRBV4-1 with TRBJ1-5, with TRBD1 as a possible D gene (5 bases). CDR3 length equals 15 residues. Per the germline V gene, CDR1 is MGHRA and CDR2 is YSYEKL. The V end lost 5 bases, the J end lost 2 bases, and 13 bases lay between the germline ends. The CDR3 nucleotides are TGCGCCAGCAGCGCGACGGGGGACGGCAATCAGCCCCAGCATTTT. The encoded protein is CASSATGDGNQPQHF.